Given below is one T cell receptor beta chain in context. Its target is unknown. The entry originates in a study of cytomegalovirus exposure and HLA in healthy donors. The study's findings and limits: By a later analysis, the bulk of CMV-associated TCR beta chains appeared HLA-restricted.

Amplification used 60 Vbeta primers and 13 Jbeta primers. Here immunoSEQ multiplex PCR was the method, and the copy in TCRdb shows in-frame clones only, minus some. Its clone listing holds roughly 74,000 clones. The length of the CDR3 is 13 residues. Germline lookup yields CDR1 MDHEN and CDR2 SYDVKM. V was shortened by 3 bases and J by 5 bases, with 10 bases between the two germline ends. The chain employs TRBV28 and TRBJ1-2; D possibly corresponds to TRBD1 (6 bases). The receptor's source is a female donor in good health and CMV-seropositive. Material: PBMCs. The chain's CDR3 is CASSFETGYGYTF. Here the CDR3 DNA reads TGTGCCAGCAGTTTTGAGACAGGATATGGCTACACCTTC.